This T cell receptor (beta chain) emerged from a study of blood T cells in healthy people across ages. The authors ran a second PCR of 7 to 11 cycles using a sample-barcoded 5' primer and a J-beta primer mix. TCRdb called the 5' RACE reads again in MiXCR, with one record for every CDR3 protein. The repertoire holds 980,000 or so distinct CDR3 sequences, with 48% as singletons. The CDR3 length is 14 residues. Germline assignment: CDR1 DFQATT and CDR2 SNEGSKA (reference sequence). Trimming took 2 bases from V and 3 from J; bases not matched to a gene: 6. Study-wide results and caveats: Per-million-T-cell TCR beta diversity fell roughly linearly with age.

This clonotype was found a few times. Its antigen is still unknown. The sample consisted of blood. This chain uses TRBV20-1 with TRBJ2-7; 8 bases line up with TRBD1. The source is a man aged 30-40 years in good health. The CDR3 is CSARMDRDDYEQYF. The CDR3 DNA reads TGCAGTGCTAGAATGGACAGGGATGACTACGAGCAGTACTTC.